The 16 T cell receptor beta chains below all came from one sample that was sequenced in a study of PD-1 blockade in mismatch repair-deficient tumors. Repertoires were generated with immunoSEQ multiplex PCR, while TCRdb's copy carries only in-frame clones and drops some. The sample lists 25,000 to 30,000 clones, roughly 83% seen once, with just under 3% in the top ten. The input for sequencing was PBMCs, taken before pembrolizumab treatment. These TCRs come from an adult with mismatch repair-deficient cancer.

The chain recombines TRBV29-1 with TRBJ2-5; D remains ambiguous. This CDR3 region has 14 residues. CDR1 is SQVTM and CDR2 is ANQGSEA in the germline V gene. V dropped 4 bases and J dropped 0 bases, with 12 bases sitting between them. The CDR3 is CSVGAQIYQETQYF. CDR3 nucleotides: TGCAGCGTTGGGGCCCAGATTTACCAAGAGACCCAGTACTTC. The full variable domain, in which reference TRBV29-1 and TRBJ2-5 provide the parts outside the CDR3, is SAVISQKPSRDICQRGTSLTIQCQVDSQVTMMFWYRQQPGQSLTLIATANQGSEATYESGFVIDKFPISRPNLTFSTLTVSNMSPEDSSIYLCSVGAQIYQETQYFGPGTRLLVL.

V usage is TRBV18 and J usage is TRBJ2-7; 7 nucleotides line up with TRBD1. The junction had 7 bases not matched to a gene; V was cut back by 5 bases and J by 0 bases. The CDR3 extends over 15 amino acids. Germline V gives CDR1 KGHSH, CDR2 LQKENI. The chain's CDR3 is CASSSRTGSSYEQYF. In DNA, the CDR3 is TGTGCCAGCTCATCAAGGACAGGTAGCTCCTACGAGCAGTACTTC. Full variable domain (rest looked up from reference TRBV18 and TRBJ2-7): NAGVMQNPRHLVRRRGQEARLRCSPMKGHSHVYWYRQLPEEGLKFMVYLQKENIIDESGMPKERFSAEFPKEGPSILRIQQVVRGDSAAYFCASSSRTGSSYEQYFGPGTRLTVT.

The V and J genes are TRBV29-1 and TRBJ2-1; TRBD1 matches at 8 bases. The germline CDR1 and CDR2 sequences are SQVTM and ANQGSEA. The CDR3 covers 14 residues. Trimming at V came to 7 bases and at J to 9 bases, leaving 14 bases not matched to a gene. The CDR3 DNA reads TGCAGCGCCCAGGGGGGCCAGGGGGCGGGTGAGCAGTTCTTC. Its protein product is CSAQGGQGAGEQFF.

J is TRBJ2-5 and V is TRBV9; tentatively, D is TRBD2 (6 bases). Germline CDR1 SGDLS, CDR2 YYNGEE. The V end lost 4 bases, the J end lost 2 bases, and 12 bases lay between the germline ends. The CDR3 sequence is 14 residues long. The CDR3 DNA is TGTGCCAGCAGCCCCTCGGGACTGCAAGAGACCCAGTACTTC. Its protein product is CASSPSGLQETQYF.

V gene TRBV19 combines with J gene TRBJ2-4; 7 bases line up with TRBD2. Per germline, CDR1 LNHDA and CDR2 SQIVND (reference sequence). Losses at the gene ends were 3 bases for V and 2 bases for J; bases not matched to a gene: 10. The CDR3 covers 17 residues. The CDR3 nucleotides read TGTGCCAGTAGTATCGGGGCTAGCGGCATGACCAAAAACATTCAGTACTTC. Residues: CASSIGASGMTKNIQYF.

The rearrangement links TRBV19 to TRBJ2-7; 9 nucleotides agree with TRBD1. V was clipped by 6 bases and J by 4 bases; unmatched bases: 4. CDR3 size: 13 residues. CDR1 and CDR2 from the germline V gene are LNHDA and SQIVND (reference sequence). Here the CDR3 reads CASSLTGGYEQYF. As DNA, the CDR3 is TGTGCCAGTAGCCTGACAGGGGGGTACGAGCAGTACTTC. Filled out from reference TRBV19 and TRBJ2-7, the complete variable domain reads DGGITQSPKYLFRKEGQNVTLSCEQNLNHDAMYWYRQDPGQGLRLIYYSQIVNDFQKGDIAEGYSVSREKKESFPLTVTSAQKNPTAFYLCASSLTGGYEQYFGPGTRLTVT.

J is TRBJ1-2 and V is TRBV2; no clear D. Deletions cut 7 bases from V and 8 bases from J, with 11 bases between. Germline lookup yields CDR1 SNHLY and CDR2 FYNNEI. The CDR3 sequence is 11 residues long. The CDR3 region is CASTWVGGYTF. The DNA of the CDR3 is TGTGCCAGCACCTGGGTGGGCGGCTACACCTTC.

This clone turned up a few times. J is TRBJ2-2 and V is TRBV2; D perhaps matches TRBD1 (5 bases). Deletions cut 1 base from V and 4 bases from J, with 10 bases between. The germline gives CDR1 SNHLY, CDR2 FYNNEI. The CDR3 runs 15 residues. The CDR3 DNA reads TGTGCCAGCAGTGAAGAGGGGCGAACCACCGGGGAGCTGTTTTTT. Residues: CASSEEGRTTGELFF.

This clone occurred a few times. In DNA, the CDR3 is TGCGCCCGTAATTCAGGGGGACAGGGTGCCTACGAGCAGTACTTC. It codes for CARNSGGQGAYEQYF. This rearrangement joins TRBV4-1 to TRBJ2-7; TRBD1 aligns across 9 bases. CDR1 is MGHRA and CDR2 is YSYEKL in the germline V gene. Trimming removed 11 bases from V and 2 bases from J; junction bases left unmatched: 13. This CDR3 has 15 amino acids.

The chain recombines TRBV19 with TRBJ1-5; 7 nucleotides line up with TRBD1. Germline CDR1 and CDR2: LNHDA and SQIVND (reference sequence). V shed 11 bases and J 3 bases; nucleotides not matched to a gene: 10. The CDR3 runs 14 residues. The CDR3 sequence: CAVKGAKFNQPQHF. The CDR3 bases are TGTGCCGTGAAGGGGGCTAAGTTCAATCAGCCCCAGCATTTT.

In this sample, this clone turned up a few times. The chain links TRBV18 to TRBJ2-3, with a weak D call TRBD1 (5 bases). The CDR3 extends over 17 amino acids. The germline V gene encodes CDR1 KGHSH and CDR2 LQKENI. Between the trimmed V and J ends, which lost 2 bases and 1 base, there was a span of 16 bases. CDR3 in amino acids: CASSPREQDDGTDTQYF. CDR3 bases: TGTGCCAGCTCACCAAGGGAACAGGACGACGGCACAGATACGCAGTATTTT. The full variable domain, rest sourced from reference TRBV18 and TRBJ2-3, is NAGVMQNPRHLVRRRGQEARLRCSPMKGHSHVYWYRQLPEEGLKFMVYLQKENIIDESGMPKERFSAEFPKEGPSILRIQQVVRGDSAAYFCASSPREQDDGTDTQYFGPGTRLTVL.

The genes are TRBV6-5 and TRBJ1-1; D is unresolved. This CDR3 has 16 amino acids. Germline V lookup: CDR1 MNHEY, CDR2 SVGAGI. The V gene lost 2 bases and the J gene lost 6 bases, with 19 bases spanning the gap. CDR3 region: CASSYVPGVRVPEAFF. The DNA of the CDR3 is TGTGCCAGCAGTTACGTCCCCGGGGTAAGGGTCCCTGAAGCTTTCTTT.

Written as DNA, the CDR3 is TGCAGCGTTAGGGGACAGGGGACGGAGACCCAGTACTTC. This sequence encodes CSVRGQGTETQYF. The chain couples TRBV29-1 to TRBJ2-5; 10 bases align to TRBD1. In germline, CDR1 is SQVTM, CDR2 ANQGSEA. This CDR3 is built from 13 residues. V gave up 5 bases and J gave up 5 bases; unmatched junction bases: 5.

The V gene is TRBV4-1, the J gene TRBJ2-3; 11 bases line up with TRBD2. V was pared by 4 bases and J by 5 bases, with 8 bases of the junction left unmatched. CDR3 length: 16 residues. CDR1 and CDR2 from the germline V gene are MGHRA and YSYEKL. The CDR3 here is CASSLETSGTIDTQYF. In DNA form, the CDR3 reads TGCGCCAGCAGCCTCGAGACTAGCGGGACTATAGATACGCAGTATTTT.

The gene calls are TRBV2 and TRBJ2-3; 10 bases agree with TRBD1. CDR1 and CDR2 (germline): SNHLY, FYNNEI. The CDR3 spans 13 residues. V shed 8 bases and J 3 bases; nucleotides not matched to a gene: 2. The CDR3 region is CASGQGVTDTQYF. CDR3 nucleotide sequence: TGTGCCAGCGGACAGGGGGTGACAGATACGCAGTATTTT.

DNA of the CDR3: TGTGCCAGCTCACCAGGGACAGGGGGCGACTATGGCTACACCTTC. It translates to CASSPGTGGDYGYTF. The chain employs TRBV18 and TRBJ1-2, with 12 bases that match TRBD1. CDR3 length: 15 amino acids. V lost 2 bases, J lost 3 bases, and 1 base stayed unmatched. From germline, CDR1 is KGHSH and CDR2 LQKENI.